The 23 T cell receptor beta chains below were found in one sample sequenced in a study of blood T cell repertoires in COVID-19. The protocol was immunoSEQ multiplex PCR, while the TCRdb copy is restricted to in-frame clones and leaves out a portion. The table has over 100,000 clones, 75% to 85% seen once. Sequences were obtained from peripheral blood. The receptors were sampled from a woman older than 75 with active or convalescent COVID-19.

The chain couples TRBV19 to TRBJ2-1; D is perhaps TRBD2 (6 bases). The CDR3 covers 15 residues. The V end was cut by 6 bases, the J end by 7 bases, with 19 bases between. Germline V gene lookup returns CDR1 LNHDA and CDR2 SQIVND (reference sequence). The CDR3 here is CASSDVGTSWNEQFF. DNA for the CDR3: TGTGCCAGTAGCGACGTGGGTACTAGCTGGAATGAGCAGTTCTTC.

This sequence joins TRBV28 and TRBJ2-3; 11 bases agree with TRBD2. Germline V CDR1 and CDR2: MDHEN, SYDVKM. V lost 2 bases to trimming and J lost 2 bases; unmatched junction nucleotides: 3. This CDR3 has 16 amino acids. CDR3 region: CASSLVAGGVTDTQYF. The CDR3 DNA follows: TGTGCCAGCAGTTTAGTAGCGGGAGGGGTCACAGATACGCAGTATTTT.

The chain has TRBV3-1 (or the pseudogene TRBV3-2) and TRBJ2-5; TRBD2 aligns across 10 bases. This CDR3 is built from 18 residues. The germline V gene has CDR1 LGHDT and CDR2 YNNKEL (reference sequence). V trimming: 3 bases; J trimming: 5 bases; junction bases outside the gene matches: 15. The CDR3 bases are TGTGCCAGCAGCCATCGCCTAGCGGGAGTGGGTGGTGGGGAGACCCAGTACTTC. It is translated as CASSHRLAGVGGGETQYF.

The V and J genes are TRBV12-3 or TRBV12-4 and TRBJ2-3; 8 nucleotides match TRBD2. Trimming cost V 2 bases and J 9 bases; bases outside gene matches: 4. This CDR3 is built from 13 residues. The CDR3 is CASSLPPSGTQYF. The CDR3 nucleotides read TGTGCCAGCAGTTTACCTCCTAGCGGGACGCAGTATTTT.

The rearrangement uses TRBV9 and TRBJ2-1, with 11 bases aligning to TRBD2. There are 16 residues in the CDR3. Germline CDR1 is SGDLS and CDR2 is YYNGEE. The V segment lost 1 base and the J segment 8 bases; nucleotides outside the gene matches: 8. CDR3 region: CASSVPLAGGGDEQFF. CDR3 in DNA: TGTGCCAGCAGCGTACCCCTAGCGGGAGGTGGAGATGAGCAGTTCTTC.

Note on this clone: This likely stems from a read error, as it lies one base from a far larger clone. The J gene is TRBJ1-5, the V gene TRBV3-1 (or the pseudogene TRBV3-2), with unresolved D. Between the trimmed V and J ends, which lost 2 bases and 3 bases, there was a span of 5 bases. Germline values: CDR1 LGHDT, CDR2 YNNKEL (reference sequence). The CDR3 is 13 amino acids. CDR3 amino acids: CASSQNINQPQHF. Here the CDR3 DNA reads TGTGCCAGCAGCCAAAATATCAATCAGCCCCAGCATTTT.

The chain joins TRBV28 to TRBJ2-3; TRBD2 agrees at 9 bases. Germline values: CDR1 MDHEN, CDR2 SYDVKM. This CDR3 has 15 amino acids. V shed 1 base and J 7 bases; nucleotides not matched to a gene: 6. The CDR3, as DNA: TGTGCCAGCAGTTTATCTAGCGGGGTTAGTCATACGCAGTATTTT. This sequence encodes CASSLSSGVSHTQYF.

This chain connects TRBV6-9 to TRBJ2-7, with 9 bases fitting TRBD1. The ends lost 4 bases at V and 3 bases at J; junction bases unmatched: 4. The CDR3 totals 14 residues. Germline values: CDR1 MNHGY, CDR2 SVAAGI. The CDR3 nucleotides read TGTGCCAGCAGTTGCCGACAGGGGGGCTACGAGCAGTACTTC. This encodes CASSCRQGGYEQYF.

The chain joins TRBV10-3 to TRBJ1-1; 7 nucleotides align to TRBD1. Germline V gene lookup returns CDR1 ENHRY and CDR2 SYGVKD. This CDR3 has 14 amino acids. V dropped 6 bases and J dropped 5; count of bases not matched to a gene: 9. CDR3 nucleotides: TGTGCCATCAGGACGACAGGGCGGGCGACTGAAGCTTTCTTT. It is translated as CAIRTTGRATEAFF.

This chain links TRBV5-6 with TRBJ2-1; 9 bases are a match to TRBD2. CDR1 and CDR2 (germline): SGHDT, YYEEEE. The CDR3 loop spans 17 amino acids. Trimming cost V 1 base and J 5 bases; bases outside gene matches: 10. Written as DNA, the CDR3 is TGTGCCAGCAGCTTGTTTTCCCTAGCGGGACTTAACAATGAGCAGTTCTTC. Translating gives CASSLFSLAGLNNEQFF.

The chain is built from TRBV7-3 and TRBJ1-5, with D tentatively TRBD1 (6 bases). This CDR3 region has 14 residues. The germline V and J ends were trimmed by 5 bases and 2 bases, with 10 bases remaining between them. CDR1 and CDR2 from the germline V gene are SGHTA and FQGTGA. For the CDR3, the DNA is TGTGCCAGCAGCGCACAGGGCGGCAATCAGCCCCAGCATTTT. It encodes CASSAQGGNQPQHF.

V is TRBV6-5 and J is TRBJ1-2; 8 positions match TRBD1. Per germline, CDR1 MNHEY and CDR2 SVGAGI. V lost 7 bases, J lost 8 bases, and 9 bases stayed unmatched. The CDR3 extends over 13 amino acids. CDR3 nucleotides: TGTGCCAGCACCAACCGACAGGGGTGGGGCTACACCTTC. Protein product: CASTNRQGWGYTF.

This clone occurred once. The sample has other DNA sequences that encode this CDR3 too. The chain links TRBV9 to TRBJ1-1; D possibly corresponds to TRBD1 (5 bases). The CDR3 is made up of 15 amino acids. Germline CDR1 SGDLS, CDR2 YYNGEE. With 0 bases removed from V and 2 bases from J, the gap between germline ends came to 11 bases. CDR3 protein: CASSVAGGANTEAFF. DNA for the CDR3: TGTGCCAGCAGCGTAGCTGGAGGGGCCAACACTGAAGCTTTCTTT.

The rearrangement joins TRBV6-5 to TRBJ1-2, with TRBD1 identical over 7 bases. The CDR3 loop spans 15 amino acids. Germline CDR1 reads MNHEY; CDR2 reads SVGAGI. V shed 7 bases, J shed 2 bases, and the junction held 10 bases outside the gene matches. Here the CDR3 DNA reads TGTGCCAGCATCCCCCCCGGGACAGAGAACTATGGCTACACCTTC. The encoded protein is CASIPPGTENYGYTF.

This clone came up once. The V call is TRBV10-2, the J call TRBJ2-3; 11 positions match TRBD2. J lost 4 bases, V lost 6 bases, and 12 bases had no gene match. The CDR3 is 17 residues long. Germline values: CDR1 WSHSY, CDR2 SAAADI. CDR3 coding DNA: TGCGCCAGCAGGGTAGCGGGAGGGCCTCGGAGGCCAGATACGCAGTATTTT. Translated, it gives CASRVAGGPRRPDTQYF.

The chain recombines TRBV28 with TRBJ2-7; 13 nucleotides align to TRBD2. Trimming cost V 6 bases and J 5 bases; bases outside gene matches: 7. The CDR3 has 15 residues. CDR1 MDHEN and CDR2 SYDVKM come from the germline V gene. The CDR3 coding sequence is TGTGCCAGCAGGCTGACTAGCGGGAGGAACCACGAGCAGTACTTC. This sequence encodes CASRLTSGRNHEQYF.

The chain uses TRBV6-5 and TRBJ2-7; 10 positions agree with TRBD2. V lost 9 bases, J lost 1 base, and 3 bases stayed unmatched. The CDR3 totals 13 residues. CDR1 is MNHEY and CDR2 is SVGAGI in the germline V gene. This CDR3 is CASGLAVSYEQYF. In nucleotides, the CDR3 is TGTGCCAGTGGACTAGCGGTGTCCTACGAGCAGTACTTC.

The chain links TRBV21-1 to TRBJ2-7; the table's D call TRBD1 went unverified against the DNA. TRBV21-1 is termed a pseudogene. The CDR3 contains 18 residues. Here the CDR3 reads CASRENWTGTGLKTEQYF. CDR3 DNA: TGTGCCAGCAGAGAAAACTGGACCGGGACAGGGCTAAAAACGGAGCAGTACTTC.

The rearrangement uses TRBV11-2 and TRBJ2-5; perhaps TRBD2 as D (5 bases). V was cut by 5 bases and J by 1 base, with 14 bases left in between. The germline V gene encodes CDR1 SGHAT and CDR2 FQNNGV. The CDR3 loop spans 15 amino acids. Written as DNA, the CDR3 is TGTGCCAGCAGCCGGACGGTGGACTTCCAAGAGACCCAGTACTTC. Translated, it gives CASSRTVDFQETQYF.

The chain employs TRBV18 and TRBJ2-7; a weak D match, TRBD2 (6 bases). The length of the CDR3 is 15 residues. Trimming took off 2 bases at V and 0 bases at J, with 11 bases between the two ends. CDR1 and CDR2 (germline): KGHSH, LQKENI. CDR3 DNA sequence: TGTGCCAGCTCACCAAGGGGACTTTACTCCTACGAGCAGTACTTC. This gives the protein CASSPRGLYSYEQYF.

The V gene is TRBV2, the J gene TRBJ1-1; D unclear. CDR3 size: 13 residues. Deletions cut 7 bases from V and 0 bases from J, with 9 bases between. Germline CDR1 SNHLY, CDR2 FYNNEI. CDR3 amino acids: CASMVQMNTEAFF. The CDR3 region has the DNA TGTGCCAGCATGGTACAGATGAACACTGAAGCTTTCTTT. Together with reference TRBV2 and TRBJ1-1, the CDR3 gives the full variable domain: EPEVTQTPSHQVTQMGQEVILRCVPISNHLYFYWYRQILGQKVEFLVSFYNNEISEKSEIFDDQFSVERPDGSNFTLKIRSTKLEDSAMYFCASMVQMNTEAFFGQGTRLTVV.

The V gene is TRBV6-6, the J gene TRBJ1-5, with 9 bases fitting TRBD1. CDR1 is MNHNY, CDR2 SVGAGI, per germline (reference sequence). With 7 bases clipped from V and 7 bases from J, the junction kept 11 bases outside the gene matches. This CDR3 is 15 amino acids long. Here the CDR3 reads CASTSGTGLGQPQHF. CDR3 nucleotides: TGTGCCAGCACGTCCGGGACAGGGCTTGGGCAGCCCCAGCATTTT.

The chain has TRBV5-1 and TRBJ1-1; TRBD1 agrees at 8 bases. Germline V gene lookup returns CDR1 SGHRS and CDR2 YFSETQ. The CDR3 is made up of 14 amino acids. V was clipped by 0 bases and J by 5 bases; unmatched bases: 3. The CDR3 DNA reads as TGCGCCAGCAGCTTGGGAGACAGGGGTACTGAAGCTTTCTTT. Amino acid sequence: CASSLGDRGTEAFF.